This T cell receptor beta chain was identified in a study of read filtering for tumor transcriptome and immune sequencing. Findings of the study overall: Sorted CD138-negative bone marrow cells were not purified T cells. Dropping single-read clonotypes raised IR-seq and RNA-seq shared-clonotype correlation.

By share of the sample, this clonotype is medium-sized. Antigen unknown. V dropped 5 bases and J dropped 1; count of bases not matched to a gene: 3. CDR1 and CDR2 from the germline V gene are MDHEN and SYDVKM. This CDR3 has 15 amino acids. This library used roughly 370 ng RNA and molecular barcoded adaptors spanning alpha/delta and beta/gamma chains. TCRdb re-derived calls from the reads in MiXCR, one entry per CDR3 protein. Of tens of thousands of distinct CDR3 sequences listed, about 20% were seen once; the top ten hold about a sixth. The receptor was derived from a donor aged 40 or older with multiple myeloma. The sequenced sample consisted of a population of CD138-negative cells sorted from bone marrow. This sequence joins TRBV28 and TRBJ2-1; 9 bases map to TRBD1. CDR3 nucleotides: TGTGCCAGCAGTCACAGGGGGCAATCCTACAATGAGCAGTTCTTC. It encodes CASSHRGQSYNEQFF.